Included here is one T cell receptor (beta chain) sequence, with context. Its recognized antigen is unknown. No per-base quality is available; no much larger clone lies one base away. The data originate from a study of cytomegalovirus exposure and HLA in healthy donors (dated by TCRdb to the late 2010s). General notes on the study: According to a later analysis, one platform produced both the roughly 130 validation repertoires and the 700 or so repertoires of the first cohort. The study aimed to test whether cataloging public T cell receptors could reveal signatures of past pathogen exposure. To predict cytomegalovirus infection status, the study combined high-throughput TCR immunosequencing, statistical association of individual TCRs with disease status, and machine learning. Along with the approximately 700-subject first cohort, a separate validation cohort of approximately 110 different subjects was used. Study-wide conclusions, independent of this receptor: According to the authors, the approach could potentially be generalized to other disease states and immunological phenotypes. The study listed 150 to 200 TCR beta chains as associated with cytomegalovirus. Most TCR sequences were seen in very few donors, while some public TCRs were found in many individuals. In both the original and validation cohorts, the classifier was reported to diagnose cytomegalovirus status with high specificity and sensitivity. A later analysis had no HLA typing for the validation cohort, so co-occurrence there was scored across all 120 or so repertoires. Subsequent analysis determined that TCRs grouped into clusters in the first cohort also showed a tendency toward co-occurrence across the roughly 110 validation repertoires, and roughly 95% of cluster scores exceeded 0. In vitro tests confirmed that a few of the cytomegalovirus-associated TCR beta chains recognize cytomegalovirus antigens.

The library was generated by the immunoSEQ multiplex PCR assay. The original methods were these. A statistical classification framework was developed to diagnose cytomegalovirus status using the catalog of TCR beta chain sequences. This is the immuneACCESS table as TCRdb keeps it, with only in-frame sequences that have V and J called. A part of the clones is gone; compared with another copy, unresolved V genes explain less than half, and the rest is unexplained. V and J calls plus clone size are reproduced from that table; the DNA served to infer D and trimming. The sample table shows about 200,000 clones, and 84% are seen once. The ten largest clones capture 13% of the sample. The donors belonged to the validation cohort of around 130 subjects, which was separate from the roughly 700-subject first cohort. Trimming leaves V shorter by 4 bases and J shorter by 4 bases, with the junction holding 7 bases beyond the gene matches. CDR1 is given as SGHNT and CDR2 as YYREEE, both from the germline V gene (reference sequence). The CDR3 measures 14 amino acids from cysteine to phenylalanine. Kept here is only the CDR3 DNA, which spans 42 bases and is read in frame from base 1.

Sequencing was done on a sample of PBMCs. The rearranged segments are TRBV5-4 and TRBJ1-2, with 7 middle bases fitting TRBD1. The source of this sequence is a woman aged 25-40 years in good health and CMV-seropositive. The sequenced DNA: TGTGCCAGCAGCCGACAAGGGGGCGGCTATGGCTACACCTTC. Its product reads: CASSRQGGGYGYTF.